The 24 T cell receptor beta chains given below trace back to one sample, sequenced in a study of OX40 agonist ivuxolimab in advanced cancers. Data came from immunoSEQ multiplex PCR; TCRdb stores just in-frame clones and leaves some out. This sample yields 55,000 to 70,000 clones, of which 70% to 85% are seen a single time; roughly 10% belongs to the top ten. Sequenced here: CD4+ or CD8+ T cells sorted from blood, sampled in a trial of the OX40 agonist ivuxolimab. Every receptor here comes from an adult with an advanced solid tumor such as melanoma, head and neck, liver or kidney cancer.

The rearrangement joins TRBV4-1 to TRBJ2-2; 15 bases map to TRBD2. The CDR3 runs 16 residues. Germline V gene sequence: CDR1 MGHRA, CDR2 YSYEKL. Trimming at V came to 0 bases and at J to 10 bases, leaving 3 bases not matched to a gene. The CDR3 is CASSQEGLAGGEELFF. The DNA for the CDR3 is TGCGCCAGCAGCCAAGAGGGACTAGCGGGAGGTGAGGAGCTGTTTTTT.

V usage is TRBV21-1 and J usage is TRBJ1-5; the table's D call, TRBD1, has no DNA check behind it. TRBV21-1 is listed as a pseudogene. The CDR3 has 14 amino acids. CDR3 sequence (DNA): TGTGCCAGCAGCACGCCAGGGCCGAATCAGCCCCAGCATTTT. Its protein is CASSTPGPNQPQHF.

The CDR3 region has the DNA TGTGCCAGTAGCCTAGCGGTACAAGAGACCCAGTACTTC. Protein: CASSLAVQETQYF. The chain employs TRBV19 and TRBJ2-5, with TRBD2 matching 7 bases. Germline V gives CDR1 LNHDA, CDR2 SQIVND (reference sequence). The CDR3 has 13 amino acids. V trimming: 6 bases; J trimming: 2 bases; junction bases outside the gene matches: 3.

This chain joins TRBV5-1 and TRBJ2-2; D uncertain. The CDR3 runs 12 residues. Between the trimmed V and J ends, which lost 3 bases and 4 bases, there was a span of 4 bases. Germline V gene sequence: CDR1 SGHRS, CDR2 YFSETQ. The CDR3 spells CASSSGTGELFF. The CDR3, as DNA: TGCGCCAGCAGCTCGGGCACCGGGGAGCTGTTTTTT.

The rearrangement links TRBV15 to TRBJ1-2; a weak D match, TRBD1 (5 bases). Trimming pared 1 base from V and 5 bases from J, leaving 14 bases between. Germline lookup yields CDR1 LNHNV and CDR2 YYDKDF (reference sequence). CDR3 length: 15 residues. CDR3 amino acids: CATSRAAQKGYGYTF. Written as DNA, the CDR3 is TGTGCCACCAGCAGAGCGGCCCAGAAGGGGTATGGCTACACCTTC.

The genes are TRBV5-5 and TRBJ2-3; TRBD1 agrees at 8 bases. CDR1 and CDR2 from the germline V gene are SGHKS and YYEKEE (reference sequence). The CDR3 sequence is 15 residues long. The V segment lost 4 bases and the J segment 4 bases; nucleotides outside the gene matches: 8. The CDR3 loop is CASSPRSDRADTQYF. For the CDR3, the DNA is TGTGCCAGCAGCCCACGATCGGACAGGGCAGATACGCAGTATTTT.

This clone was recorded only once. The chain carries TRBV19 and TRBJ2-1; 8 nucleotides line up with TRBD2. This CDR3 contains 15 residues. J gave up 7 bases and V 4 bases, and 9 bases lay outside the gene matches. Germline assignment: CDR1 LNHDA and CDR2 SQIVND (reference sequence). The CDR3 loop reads CASSRSGREWNEQFF. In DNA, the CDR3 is TGTGCCAGTAGTAGGAGCGGGAGAGAGTGGAATGAGCAGTTCTTC.

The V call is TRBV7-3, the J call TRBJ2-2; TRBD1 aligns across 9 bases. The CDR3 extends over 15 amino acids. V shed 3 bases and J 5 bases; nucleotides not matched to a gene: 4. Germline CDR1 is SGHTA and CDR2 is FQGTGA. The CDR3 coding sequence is TGTGCCAGCAGCTTCACAGGGGGCGGGACCGGGGAGCTGTTTTTT. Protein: CASSFTGGGTGELFF.

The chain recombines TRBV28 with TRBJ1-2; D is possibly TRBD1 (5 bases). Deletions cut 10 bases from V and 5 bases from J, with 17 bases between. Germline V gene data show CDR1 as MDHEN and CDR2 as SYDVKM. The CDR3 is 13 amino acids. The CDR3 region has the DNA TGTGCCACCACCCGGGACGTCTTATATGGCTACACCTTC. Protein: CATTRDVLYGYTF.

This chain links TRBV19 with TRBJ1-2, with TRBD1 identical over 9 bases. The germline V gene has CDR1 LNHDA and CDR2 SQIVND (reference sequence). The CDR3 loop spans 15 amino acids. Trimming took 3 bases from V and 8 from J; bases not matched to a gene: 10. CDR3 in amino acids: CASSIRDRAAQGYTF. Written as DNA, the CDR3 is TGTGCCAGTAGTATCCGGGACAGGGCTGCACAGGGCTACACCTTC.

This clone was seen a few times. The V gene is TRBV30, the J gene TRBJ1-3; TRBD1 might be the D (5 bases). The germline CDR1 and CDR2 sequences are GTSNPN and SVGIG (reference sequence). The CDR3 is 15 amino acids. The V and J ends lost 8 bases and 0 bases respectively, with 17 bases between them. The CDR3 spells CAGGKGSFSGNTIYF. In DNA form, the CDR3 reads TGTGCCGGGGGTAAAGGGTCCTTCTCTGGAAACACCATATATTTT.

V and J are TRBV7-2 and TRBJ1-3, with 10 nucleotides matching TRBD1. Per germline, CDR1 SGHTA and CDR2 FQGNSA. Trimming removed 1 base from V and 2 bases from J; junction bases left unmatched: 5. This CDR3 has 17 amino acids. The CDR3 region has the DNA TGTGCCAGCAGCTTAGGGACCGGGACAGGGGCTGGAAACACCATATATTTT. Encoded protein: CASSLGTGTGAGNTIYF.

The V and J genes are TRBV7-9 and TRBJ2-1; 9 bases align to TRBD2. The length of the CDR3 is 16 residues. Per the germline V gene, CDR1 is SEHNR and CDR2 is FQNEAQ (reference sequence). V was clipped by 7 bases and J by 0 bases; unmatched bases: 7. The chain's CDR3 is CASTPTSGDSYNEQFF. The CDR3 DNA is TGTGCCAGCACCCCGACTAGCGGAGACTCCTACAATGAGCAGTTCTTC.

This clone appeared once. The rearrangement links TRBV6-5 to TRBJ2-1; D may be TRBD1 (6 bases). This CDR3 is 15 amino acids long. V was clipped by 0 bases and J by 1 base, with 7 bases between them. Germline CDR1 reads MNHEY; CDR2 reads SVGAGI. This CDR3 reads CASSYSGTSYNEQFF. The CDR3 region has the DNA TGTGCCAGCAGTTACTCTGGGACATCCTACAATGAGCAGTTCTTC.

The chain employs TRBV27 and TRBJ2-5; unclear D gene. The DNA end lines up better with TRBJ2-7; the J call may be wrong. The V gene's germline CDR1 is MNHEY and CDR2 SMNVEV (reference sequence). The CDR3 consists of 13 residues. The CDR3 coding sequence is TGTGCCAGCAGTTTGACCGAATCCTACGAGCAGTACTTC. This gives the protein CASSLTESYEQYF.

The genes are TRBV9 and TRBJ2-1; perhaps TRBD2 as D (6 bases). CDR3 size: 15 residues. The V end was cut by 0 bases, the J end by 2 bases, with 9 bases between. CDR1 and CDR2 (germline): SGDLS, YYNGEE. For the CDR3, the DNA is TGTGCCAGCAGCGTAGCGTCTAGCGCCTACAATGAGCAGTTCTTC. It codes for CASSVASSAYNEQFF. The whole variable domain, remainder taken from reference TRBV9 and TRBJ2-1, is DSGVTQTPKHLITATGQRVTLRCSPRSGDLSVYWYQQSLDQGLQFLIQYYNGEERAKGNILERFSAQQFPDLHSELNLSSLELGDSALYFCASSVASSAYNEQFFGPGTRLTVL.

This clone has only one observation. The CDR3 loop reads CASSSGPGAAYNEQFF. CDR3 nucleotide sequence: TGTGCCAGCAGTAGTGGCCCGGGCGCGGCTTACAATGAGCAGTTCTTC. The V gene is TRBV6-6, the J gene TRBJ2-1, with D hard to call. The CDR3 covers 16 residues. The germline gives CDR1 MNHNY, CDR2 SVGAGI (reference sequence). V dropped 5 bases and J dropped 4 bases, with 18 bases sitting between them.

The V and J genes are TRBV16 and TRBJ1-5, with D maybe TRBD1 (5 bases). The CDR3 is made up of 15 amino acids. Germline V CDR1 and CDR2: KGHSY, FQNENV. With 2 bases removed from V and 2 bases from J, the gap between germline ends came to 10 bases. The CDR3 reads CASSQGQGRNQPQHF. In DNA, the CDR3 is TGTGCCAGCAGCCAAGGCCAGGGACGCAATCAGCCCCAGCATTTT.

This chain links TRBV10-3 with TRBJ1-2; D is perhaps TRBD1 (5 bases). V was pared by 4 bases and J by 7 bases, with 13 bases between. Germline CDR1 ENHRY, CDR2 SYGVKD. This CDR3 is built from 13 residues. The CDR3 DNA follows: TGTGCCATCAGTGTCGGAGGGGATGGTGGCTACACCTTC. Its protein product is CAISVGGDGGYTF.

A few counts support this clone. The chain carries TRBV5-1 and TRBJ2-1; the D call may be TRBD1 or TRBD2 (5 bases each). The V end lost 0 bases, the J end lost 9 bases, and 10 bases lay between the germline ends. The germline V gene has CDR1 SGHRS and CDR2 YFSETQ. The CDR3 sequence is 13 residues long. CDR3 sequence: CASSLVGGPEQFF. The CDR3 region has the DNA TGCGCCAGCAGCTTGGTTGGGGGTCCTGAGCAGTTCTTC.

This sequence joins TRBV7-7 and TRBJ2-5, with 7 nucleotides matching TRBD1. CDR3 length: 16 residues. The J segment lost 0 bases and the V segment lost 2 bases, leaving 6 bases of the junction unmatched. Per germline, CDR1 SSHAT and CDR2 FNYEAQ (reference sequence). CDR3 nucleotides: TGTGCCAGCAGCTTATCGTTCGGGACAGACCAAGAGACCCAGTACTTC. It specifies CASSLSFGTDQETQYF.

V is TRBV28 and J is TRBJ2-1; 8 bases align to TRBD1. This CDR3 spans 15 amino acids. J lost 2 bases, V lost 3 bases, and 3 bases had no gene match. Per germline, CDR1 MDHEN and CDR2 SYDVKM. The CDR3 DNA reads TGTGCCAGCAGTTTGCCGGGACAGGCCTACAATGAGCAGTTCTTC. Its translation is CASSLPGQAYNEQFF. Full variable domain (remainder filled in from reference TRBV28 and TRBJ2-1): DVKVTQSSRYLVKRTGEKVFLECVQDMDHENMFWYRQDPGLGLRLIYFSYDVKMKEKGDIPEGYSVSREKKERFSLILESASTNQTSMYLCASSLPGQAYNEQFFGPGTRLTVL.

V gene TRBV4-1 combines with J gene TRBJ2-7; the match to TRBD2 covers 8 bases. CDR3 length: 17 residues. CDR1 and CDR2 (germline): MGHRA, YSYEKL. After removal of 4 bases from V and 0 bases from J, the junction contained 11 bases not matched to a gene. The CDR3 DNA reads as TGCGCCAGCAGCCTAAAAGAGCGGGGGTTGGGCTCCTACGAGCAGTACTTC. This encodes CASSLKERGLGSYEQYF.

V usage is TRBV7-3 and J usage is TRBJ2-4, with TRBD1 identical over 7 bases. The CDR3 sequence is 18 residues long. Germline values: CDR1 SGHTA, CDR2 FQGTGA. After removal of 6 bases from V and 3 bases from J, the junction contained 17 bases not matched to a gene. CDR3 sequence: CASRLDRDSMVCKNIQYF. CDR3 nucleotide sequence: TGTGCCAGCAGACTCGACAGGGATTCGATGGTGTGCAAAAACATTCAGTACTTC.